The 29 T cell receptor beta chains below all came from one sample that was sequenced in a study of blood T cell repertoires in COVID-19 (dated by TCRdb to about 2020). The library came from the immunoSEQ multiplex PCR assay. As stored in TCRdb, this immuneACCESS dataset retains in-frame rearrangements with V and J assigned. A fraction of the clones does not appear; measured against another copy, unresolved V genes explain less than half of the discrepancy, and the remainder lacks a known reason. The sample yields 60,000 to 75,000 clones; around 80% were counted once. The top ten clonotypes cover less than 7% of the sample. Sequencing was carried out using peripheral blood. Receptors were obtained from a woman between 70 and 85 years old with acute or convalescent COVID-19.

The rearrangement links TRBV6-5 to TRBJ1-6; D not certain. Germline-derived CDR1 and CDR2 are MNHEY and SVGAGI. The CDR3 length is 12 residues. Trimming removed 7 bases from V and 10 bases from J, with 11 bases in between. The CDR3 DNA reads TGTGCCAGCAAAGAGTCCCTATCACCCCTCCACTTT. It yields the protein CASKESLSPLHF.

This clone has only one observation. The chain uses TRBV4-2 and TRBJ1-2, with D maybe TRBD1 (6 bases). The CDR3 sequence is 14 residues long. Deletions cut 0 bases from V and 4 bases from J, with 9 bases between. Germline V gene lookup returns CDR1 LGHNA and CDR2 YNFKEQ. CDR3 nucleotides: TGTGCCAGCAGCCAAGACCAGGGGTTCTATGGCTACACCTTC. Residues: CASSQDQGFYGYTF.

The chain uses TRBV9 and TRBJ2-3; 7 bases fit TRBD2. CDR3 size: 15 residues. The germline V gene encodes CDR1 SGDLS and CDR2 YYNGEE. Losses at the gene ends were 5 bases for V and 6 bases for J; bases not matched to a gene: 12. CDR3 amino acids: CASRGTLGGDDTQYF. The CDR3 DNA follows: TGTGCCAGCAGGGGGACCCTGGGGGGGGACGATACGCAGTATTTT. Full variable domain (remainder filled in from reference TRBV9 and TRBJ2-3): DSGVTQTPKHLITATGQRVTLRCSPRSGDLSVYWYQQSLDQGLQFLIQYYNGEERAKGNILERFSAQQFPDLHSELNLSSLELGDSALYFCASRGTLGGDDTQYFGPGTRLTVL.

This chain connects TRBV2 to TRBJ1-4; TRBD1 matches 8 bases. The ends lost 6 bases at V and 4 bases at J; junction bases unmatched: 7. In germline, CDR1 is SNHLY, CDR2 FYNNEI. CDR3 length equals 15 residues. This CDR3 is CASRGGQGLNEKLFF. CDR3 DNA: TGTGCCAGCAGGGGAGGACAGGGCCTTAATGAAAAACTGTTTTTT.

V gene TRBV12-3 or TRBV12-4 combines with J gene TRBJ2-5; D possibly corresponds to TRBD2 (5 bases). This CDR3 spans 11 amino acids. V lost 5 bases to trimming and J lost 4 bases, with 5 bases between them. Here the CDR3 DNA reads TGTGCCAGCAGTGAGGGAGAGACCCAGTACTTC. Translation gives CASSEGETQYF.

This chain joins TRBV3-1 (or the pseudogene TRBV3-2) and TRBJ1-1; tentative D call: TRBD1 (5 bases). The V end lost 1 base, the J end lost 1 base, and 7 bases lay between the germline ends. The CDR3 sequence is 14 residues long. Germline V gene sequence: CDR1 LGHDT, CDR2 YNNKEL (reference sequence). DNA of the CDR3: TGTGCCAGCAGCCAAGCGGGGGGGAACACTGAAGCTTTCTTT. Translation: CASSQAGGNTEAFF.

The chain links TRBV5-6 to TRBJ1-6; weak D call: TRBD1 (5 bases). The CDR3 has 17 residues. Trimming left V 6 bases short and J 0 bases short, with 16 bases between. Looked up from germline, CDR1 is SGHDT and CDR2 is YYEEEE. CDR3: CASNAGEKGSYNSPLHF. CDR3 nucleotides: TGTGCCAGCAACGCGGGGGAAAAAGGCTCCTATAATTCACCCCTCCACTTT.

This clone turned up a few times. DNA for the CDR3: TGTGCCAGCAGCGTAGAGCTAGGGGGCCTGGGTTCACCCCTCCACTTT. Protein product: CASSVELGGLGSPLHF. The chain uses TRBV9 and TRBJ1-6; 7 bases map to TRBD1. V was pared by 0 bases and J by 9 bases, with 9 bases of the junction left unmatched. CDR1 is SGDLS, CDR2 YYNGEE, per germline. This CDR3 has 16 residues.

This chain joins TRBV7-8 and TRBJ2-2; the D gene is possibly TRBD1 (6 bases). The CDR3 covers 16 residues. The germline V gene encodes CDR1 SGHVS and CDR2 FQNEAQ. V lost 4 bases and J 0 bases, leaving 12 bases between the germline ends. The CDR3 nucleotides read TGTGCCAGCAGCTCTCGACAGGAGACGAACACCGGGGAGCTGTTTTTT. Translating gives CASSSRQETNTGELFF.

The chain employs TRBV23-1 and TRBJ2-2; 7 bases match TRBD1. TRBV23-1 belongs to the ORF category, with a function that is uncertain. Trimming removed 7 bases from V and 0 bases from J; junction bases left unmatched: 14. This CDR3 has 18 amino acids. The CDR3 sequence: CASINPGTVSTNTGELFF. DNA for the CDR3: TGCGCCAGCATTAACCCGGGGACAGTGAGCACGAACACCGGGGAGCTGTTTTTT.

This rearrangement joins TRBV28 to TRBJ1-5; tentative D call: TRBD1 (5 bases). Per the germline V gene, CDR1 is MDHEN and CDR2 is SYDVKM. V gave up 6 bases and J gave up 3 bases, with 9 bases separating them. The CDR3 loop spans 13 amino acids. The CDR3 DNA follows: TGTGCCAGCAGGGACACTCTCAATCAGCCCCAGCATTTT. Protein product: CASRDTLNQPQHF.

This clone has just a few counts. V usage is TRBV11-2 and J usage is TRBJ2-3; TRBD2 matches 8 bases. Germline assignment: CDR1 SGHAT and CDR2 FQNNGV. The CDR3 totals 16 residues. Losses at the gene ends were 5 bases for V and 1 base for J; bases not matched to a gene: 8. The CDR3 DNA reads TGTGCCAGCAGCCCCTCTTTGCGGGGGGGCACAGATACGCAGTATTTT. Protein sequence: CASSPSLRGGTDTQYF.

The chain recombines TRBV28 with TRBJ1-4; D is possibly TRBD1 (5 bases). Germline V lookup: CDR1 MDHEN, CDR2 SYDVKM. The CDR3 is 14 amino acids. The V end lost 10 bases, the J end lost 4 bases, and 16 bases lay between the germline ends. This CDR3 is CATRRGGSNEKLFF. The CDR3 DNA sequence: TGTGCCACCCGCCGGGGGGGTAGTAATGAAAAACTGTTTTTT. Drawing the rest from reference TRBV28 and TRBJ1-4, the complete variable domain is DVKVTQSSRYLVKRTGEKVFLECVQDMDHENMFWYRQDPGLGLRLIYFSYDVKMKEKGDIPEGYSVSREKKERFSLILESASTNQTSMYLCATRRGGSNEKLFFGSGTQLSVL.

This clone was observed a few times. The DNA of the CDR3 is TGTGCCATCAGTCCGACAGGGGACGGAGAGACCCAGTACTTC. It yields the protein CAISPTGDGETQYF. The chain carries TRBV10-3 and TRBJ2-5; 8 nucleotides line up with TRBD1. V lost 5 bases to trimming and J lost 4 bases; unmatched junction nucleotides: 6. The germline V gene has CDR1 ENHRY and CDR2 SYGVKD. The CDR3 spans 14 residues.

This chain joins TRBV29-1 and TRBJ1-5; TRBD1 might be the D (5 bases). The germline V gene has CDR1 SQVTM and CDR2 ANQGSEA. V dropped 7 bases and J dropped 5 bases, with 15 bases sitting between them. The CDR3 spans 13 residues. CDR3 sequence (DNA): TGCAGCGCAGCCCGGGGGGTCGATCAGCCCCAGCATTTT. This codes for CSAARGVDQPQHF.

This chain links TRBV25-1 with TRBJ1-2, with D tentatively TRBD1 (6 bases). CDR1 is MGHDK, CDR2 SYGVNS, per germline. This CDR3 has 13 amino acids. V lost 6 bases and J 8 bases, leaving 16 bases between the germline ends. DNA for the CDR3: TGTGCCAGCAGGCTCCGGGACAAGGAAGGCTACACCTTC. Amino acids: CASRLRDKEGYTF.

In its sample, this clone was seen many times. V is TRBV16 and J is TRBJ2-7, with TRBD2 identical over 7 bases. This CDR3 is 14 amino acids long. Trimming removed 4 bases from V and 9 bases from J; junction bases left unmatched: 12. Germline V lookup: CDR1 KGHSY, CDR2 FQNENV. The CDR3 region has the DNA TGTGCCAGCAGCCCCCCCGGCGGCGGGGGACGGCAGTACTTC. As protein: CASSPPGGGGRQYF.

V and J are TRBV2 and TRBJ2-3; D possibly corresponds to TRBD2 (5 bases). This CDR3 has 14 residues. Trimming cost V 7 bases and J 4 bases, with 15 bases left between them. Germline V gene lookup returns CDR1 SNHLY and CDR2 FYNNEI. CDR3 residues: CASILEVGADTQYF. CDR3 sequence (DNA): TGTGCCAGCATCCTGGAGGTGGGAGCAGATACGCAGTATTTT. The whole variable domain, remainder taken from reference TRBV2 and TRBJ2-3, is EPEVTQTPSHQVTQMGQEVILRCVPISNHLYFYWYRQILGQKVEFLVSFYNNEISEKSEIFDDQFSVERPDGSNFTLKIRSTKLEDSAMYFCASILEVGADTQYFGPGTRLTVL.

The rearrangement joins TRBV7-2 to TRBJ1-1, with D maybe TRBD1 (5 bases). The V and J ends lost 2 bases and 9 bases respectively, with 16 bases between them. CDR1 SGHTA and CDR2 FQGNSA come from the germline V gene. The CDR3 consists of 14 residues. The CDR3 coding sequence is TGTGCCAGCAGCTTACCACAGGTAAGCCAGCAAGCTTTCTTT. Translating it yields CASSLPQVSQQAFF.

The gene calls are TRBV18 and TRBJ1-4; D is unresolved. With 2 bases removed from V and 3 bases from J, the gap between germline ends came to 10 bases. This CDR3 contains 15 residues. The germline gives CDR1 KGHSH, CDR2 LQKENI. In DNA form, the CDR3 reads TGTGCCAGCTCACCAGTTGGGCCCCCTAATGAAAAACTGTTTTTT. Encoded protein: CASSPVGPPNEKLFF.

The rearrangement links TRBV7-9 to TRBJ2-3; 10 bases map to TRBD1. CDR3 length equals 15 residues. The germline V gene encodes CDR1 SEHNR and CDR2 FQNEAQ (reference sequence). Unmatched junction bases numbered 5, after V lost 5 bases and J lost 3 bases. The CDR3, as DNA: TGTGCCAGCAGCCCGAAGGACAGGGGGACAGATACGCAGTATTTT. Encoded protein: CASSPKDRGTDTQYF.

This clone was recorded once. The chain links TRBV10-3 to TRBJ2-3, with 7 bases matching TRBD2. Per germline, CDR1 ENHRY and CDR2 SYGVKD. V was clipped by 8 bases and J by 6 bases; unmatched bases: 14. The CDR3 covers 15 residues. This chain's CDR3 is CAIAKPSGGGDTQYF. For the CDR3, the DNA is TGTGCCATCGCCAAGCCCTCTGGGGGGGGTGATACGCAGTATTTT.

This clone has only one observation. This chain uses TRBV6-5 with TRBJ2-7; no firm D call. CDR1 and CDR2 (germline): MNHEY, SVGAGI. V lost 2 bases and J 9 bases, leaving 14 bases between the germline ends. CDR3 size: 13 residues. This CDR3 reads CASSYTSTQRQYF. CDR3 DNA: TGTGCCAGCAGTTACACATCGACTCAAAGGCAGTACTTC.

This rearrangement joins TRBV5-1 to TRBJ2-3; tentatively, D is TRBD2 (5 bases). Germline assignment: CDR1 SGHRS and CDR2 YFSETQ. V lost 1 base and J 6 bases, leaving 12 bases between the germline ends. The CDR3 is 14 amino acids. This CDR3 is CASSLSSLADTQYF. In DNA, the CDR3 is TGCGCCAGCAGCTTGTCTAGCTTAGCGGATACGCAGTATTTT.

The J gene is TRBJ1-2, the V gene TRBV7-9; 9 nucleotides align to TRBD1. With V trimmed by 8 bases and J by 2 bases, 6 bases remained unmatched. Germline V CDR1 and CDR2: SEHNR, FQNEAQ (reference sequence). CDR3 length equals 14 residues. CDR3: CASGEQGANYGYTF. The CDR3 region has the DNA TGTGCCAGCGGGGAACAGGGGGCAAACTATGGCTACACCTTC.

A few counts support this clone. The chain recombines TRBV5-1 with TRBJ1-1, with D unresolved. The CDR3 is made up of 15 amino acids. Trimming removed 5 bases at V and 2 bases at J, with 16 bases between. Germline CDR1 is SGHRS and CDR2 is YFSETQ. The DNA of the CDR3 is TGCGCCAGCAGTCCGACCCATCAGGCTAACACTGAAGCTTTCTTT. Its protein is CASSPTHQANTEAFF. Together with reference TRBV5-1 and TRBJ1-1, the CDR3 gives the full variable domain: KAGVTQTPRYLIKTRGQQVTLSCSPISGHRSVSWYQQTPGQGLQFLFEYFSETQRNKGNFPGRFSGRQFSNSRSEMNVSTLELGDSALYLCASSPTHQANTEAFFGQGTRLTVV.

The chain uses TRBV7-2 and TRBJ1-4, with D possibly TRBD1 on 6 matching bases. Germline V gives CDR1 SGHTA, CDR2 FQGNSA. The CDR3 is 17 residues long. Between the trimmed V and J ends, which lost 5 bases and 6 bases, there was a span of 22 bases. CDR3 sequence reads: CASSRDTHLIRYEKLFF. CDR3 bases: TGTGCCAGCAGCCGGGACACGCATTTAATCCGATATGAAAAACTGTTTTTT.

This chain joins TRBV28 and TRBJ1-5; the D gene is possibly TRBD1 (5 bases). Trimming took 8 bases from V and 3 from J, leaving 20 bases between them. Germline CDR1 is MDHEN and CDR2 is SYDVKM. The CDR3 sequence is 16 residues long. The CDR3 nucleotides are TGTGCCAGCGCCACTATGGCAGGGTGGTTCAATCAGCCCCAGCATTTT. This codes for CASATMAGWFNQPQHF.

The chain couples TRBV2 to TRBJ2-3; D may be TRBD1 (6 bases). Trimming stripped 4 bases from V and 0 bases from J, with 11 bases between. CDR1 is SNHLY and CDR2 is FYNNEI in the germline V gene. CDR3 length: 15 amino acids. CDR3 residues: CASSGGTTSTDTQYF. Written as DNA, the CDR3 is TGTGCCAGCAGTGGTGGGACAACTAGCACAGATACGCAGTATTTT. The full variable domain, its missing parts supplied by reference TRBV2 and TRBJ2-3, is EPEVTQTPSHQVTQMGQEVILRCVPISNHLYFYWYRQILGQKVEFLVSFYNNEISEKSEIFDDQFSVERPDGSNFTLKIRSTKLEDSAMYFCASSGGTTSTDTQYFGPGTRLTVL.